The next 15 T cell receptor beta chains were all read from a single sample in a study of blood T cell repertoires in COVID-19. The assay was immunoSEQ multiplex PCR, and TCRdb's table has in-frame clones only and misses some. This table has roughly 200,000 clones, about 86% appearing once. The sequencing input was PBMCs or T cells enriched from blood (not recorded which). The receptors shown here come from a woman aged 30 to 39 who had been exposed to COVID-19.

This clone was picked up a small number of times. The gene calls are TRBV11-3 and TRBJ1-1; possibly TRBD1 for D (6 bases). CDR3 size: 13 residues. Deletions cut 8 bases from V and 6 bases from J, with 16 bases between. Germline V lookup: CDR1 SGHNT, CDR2 YENEEA. The CDR3 DNA reads as TGTGCCAGCCGGGACACCCGGGGGGCTGAAGCTTTCTTT. Its protein product is CASRDTRGAEAFF.

In this sample, this clone turned up a few times. This CDR3 is CAGSPGFGYGYTF. CDR3 nucleotide sequence: TGTGCCGGAAGTCCGGGGTTTGGATATGGCTACACCTTC. V is TRBV2 and J is TRBJ1-2; D gene ambiguous. V dropped 11 bases and J dropped 5 bases, with 18 bases sitting between them. The CDR3 consists of 13 residues. Germline CDR1 SNHLY, CDR2 FYNNEI.

The chain has TRBV4-1 and TRBJ1-6; D is ambiguous. Germline CDR1 and CDR2: MGHRA and YSYEKL. Trimming cost V 0 bases and J 8 bases, with 11 bases left between them. This CDR3 contains 15 residues. For the CDR3, the DNA is TGCGCCAGCAGCCAAGACAATGCAAACTATTCACCCCTCCACTTT. It encodes CASSQDNANYSPLHF.

The CDR3: CASSLNPGTGGGDSPLHF. The CDR3 DNA follows: TGTGCCAGCAGCCTGAACCCGGGGACAGGGGGCGGCGATTCACCCCTCCACTTT. V gene TRBV3-1 (or the pseudogene TRBV3-2) combines with J gene TRBJ1-6; 12 bases are a match to TRBD1. With V trimmed by 4 bases and J by 8 bases, 12 bases remained unmatched. This CDR3 region has 18 residues. Germline-derived CDR1 and CDR2 are LGHDT and YNNKEL (reference sequence).

The chain recombines TRBV5-5 with TRBJ1-2; D unresolved. The CDR3 is made up of 15 amino acids. V was cut by 0 bases and J by 7 bases, with 16 bases left in between. Germline V gene data show CDR1 as SGHKS and CDR2 as YYEKEE (reference sequence). The CDR3, as DNA: TGTGCCAGCAGCTTGGTAAGAGGGCCCGCCGGTGGCTACACCTTC. Its translation: CASSLVRGPAGGYTF.

J is TRBJ2-2 and V is TRBV7-6; TRBD1 agrees at 7 bases. Trimming cost V 4 bases and J 0 bases; bases outside gene matches: 8. Looked up from germline, CDR1 is SGHVS and CDR2 is FNYEAQ. The CDR3 consists of 17 residues. The CDR3 loop reads CASSSQLGTANTGELFF. Here the CDR3 DNA reads TGTGCCAGCAGCTCACAACTTGGGACAGCGAACACCGGGGAGCTGTTTTTT.

This clone showed up just once. The gene calls are TRBV5-1 and TRBJ2-7; no reliable D call. The germline CDR1 and CDR2 sequences are SGHRS and YFSETQ. Trimming took off 4 bases at V and 7 bases at J, with 18 bases between the two ends. The CDR3 extends over 14 amino acids. In nucleotides, the CDR3 is TGCGCCAGCAGCCCTTTTTGGGCAACTGAAGAGCAGTACTTC. Translation gives CASSPFWATEEQYF.

This sequence joins TRBV2 and TRBJ1-3; 9 bases match TRBD1. V lost 6 bases to trimming and J lost 7 bases; unmatched junction nucleotides: 10. The CDR3 extends over 15 amino acids. Per germline, CDR1 SNHLY and CDR2 FYNNEI. In DNA, the CDR3 is TGTGCCAGCAGCCAACAGGGGGCTCGGGGGAACACCATATATTTT. Translating gives CASSQQGARGNTIYF.

V gene TRBV5-1 combines with J gene TRBJ2-2; D is possibly TRBD2 (6 bases). Trimming shortened V by 0 bases and J by 6 bases, and 12 bases separated the two germline ends. The CDR3 is 15 amino acids. Germline assignment: CDR1 SGHRS and CDR2 YFSETQ. Here the CDR3 reads CASSLDPGVPGELFF. In DNA, the CDR3 is TGCGCCAGCAGCTTGGATCCGGGGGTTCCCGGGGAGCTGTTTTTT.

The chain employs TRBV7-9 and TRBJ2-3; perhaps TRBD1 as D (6 bases). The germline V gene has CDR1 SEHNR and CDR2 FQNEAQ (reference sequence). The CDR3 spans 15 residues. Trimming stripped 7 bases from V and 3 bases from J, with 17 bases between. The CDR3 region has the DNA TGTGCCAGCACCGAATCTGGGACATTAACAGATACGCAGTATTTT. Translating it yields CASTESGTLTDTQYF.

The chain uses TRBV15 and TRBJ1-5; the D gene is possibly TRBD1 (6 bases). Germline V gene data show CDR1 as LNHNV and CDR2 as YYDKDF (reference sequence). The CDR3 has 16 amino acids. V was shortened by 0 bases and J by 7 bases, with 16 bases between the two germline ends. The CDR3 sequence: CATSRDQAGARQPQHF. DNA for the CDR3: TGTGCCACCAGCAGAGATCAAGCGGGGGCAAGGCAGCCCCAGCATTTT.

V is TRBV11-2 and J is TRBJ2-5; TRBD1 aligns across 10 bases. The CDR3 contains 13 residues. Trimming cost V 5 bases and J 5 bases; bases outside gene matches: 2. From germline, CDR1 is SGHAT and CDR2 FQNNGV. CDR3 DNA sequence: TGTGCCAGCAGCGGGGGACAGGGGGAGACCCAGTACTTC. Its translation: CASSGGQGETQYF.

This chain connects TRBV19 to TRBJ2-3; 9 nucleotides line up with TRBD1. Germline lookup yields CDR1 LNHDA and CDR2 SQIVND (reference sequence). This CDR3 has 17 amino acids. Trimming cost V 5 bases and J 2 bases; bases outside gene matches: 11. The CDR3 DNA reads as TGTGCCAGTAGTGCCAGAACCGGGACAGGGCACACAGATACGCAGTATTTT. Translating it yields CASSARTGTGHTDTQYF.

This clone was observed a single time. This chain uses TRBV3-1 (or the pseudogene TRBV3-2) with TRBJ1-1; no definite D call. The CDR3 has 13 residues. The V gene's germline CDR1 is LGHDT and CDR2 YNNKEL (reference sequence). The V end was cut by 1 base, the J end by 11 bases, with 14 bases between. The CDR3 sequence: CASSQGGRPGAFF. In DNA form, the CDR3 reads TGTGCCAGCAGCCAAGGTGGGAGGCCTGGGGCTTTCTTT.

The genes are TRBV29-1 and TRBJ2-3; D is possibly TRBD1 (5 bases). CDR1 is SQVTM, CDR2 ANQGSEA, per germline. The CDR3 is made up of 11 amino acids. Trimming pared 8 bases from V and 5 bases from J, leaving 11 bases between. The CDR3 sequence is CSLQGVDTQYF. CDR3 DNA: TGCAGCCTCCAAGGGGTAGATACGCAGTATTTT.